This TCR beta chain was retrieved from a study of cytomegalovirus exposure and HLA in healthy donors. Study observations and caveats: Through in vitro validation, a few CMV-associated chains were shown to be specific for CMV antigens. For most TCR sequences rarity was the rule, although some public TCRs occurred in many donors. Some TCR beta chains (more than 150 of them) were listed as cytomegalovirus-associated.

The repertoire was sequenced with immunoSEQ multiplex PCR; TCRdb's copy has only in-frame clones and lacks some. The profile shows approximately 160,000 clones, approximately 88% of them singletons. Of note for this clone: The antigen is undetermined.

This receptor was identified in a man aged 30-40 years in good health and CMV-seropositive. Material: PBMCs.

The CDR3 spells CASRDTGGRNYGYTF. CDR3 nucleotide sequence: TGTGCCAGCAGGGATACAGGGGGACGTAACTATGGCTACACCTTC. This chain joins TRBV2 and TRBJ1-2, with 8 nucleotides matching TRBD1. Germline V gives CDR1 SNHLY, CDR2 FYNNEI. CDR3 length: 15 amino acids. V lost 6 bases and J lost 1; bases outside the gene matches: 7. The entire variable domain, with the rest obtained from reference TRBV2 and TRBJ1-2, is as follows: EPEVTQTPSHQVTQMGQEVILRCVPISNHLYFYWYRQILGQKVEFLVSFYNNEISEKSEIFDDQFSVERPDGSNFTLKIRSTKLEDSAMYFCASRDTGGRNYGYTFGSGTRLTVV.